A single sample is the source of the 28 T cell receptor beta chains below, sequenced in a study of response to subunit inactivated influenza vaccine. TCRdb itself ran the RT-PCR reads through MiXCR, one entry per CDR3 protein. The table records 650,000 to 800,000 distinct CDR3 sequences, approximately 15% of them present only once. The starting material was PBMCs from blood, obtained less than 15 days before vaccination. The receptors shown here come from a man aged 50 to 59 who received an inactivated influenza vaccine.

This clonotype was observed a handful of times. The chain employs TRBV6-1 and TRBJ1-2; TRBD1 matches at 9 bases. The CDR3 contains 14 residues. CDR1 MNHNS and CDR2 SASEGT come from the germline V gene. The V segment lost 7 bases and the J segment 4 bases; nucleotides outside the gene matches: 7. The CDR3 protein is CASKKDRGIYGYTF. The DNA of the CDR3 is TGTGCCAGCAAGAAAGACAGGGGGATCTATGGCTACACCTTC.

The chain joins TRBV30 to TRBJ1-1; weak D call: TRBD1 (5 bases). CDR3 length: 11 residues. Germline V CDR1 and CDR2: GTSNPN, SVGIG (reference sequence). V was cut by 3 bases and J by 5 bases, with 7 bases left in between. The CDR3 coding sequence is TGTGCCTGGAGGAGGGGAACTGAAGCTTTCTTT. Translation gives CAWRRGTEAFF.

This clonotype was detected only a few times. The chain has TRBV5-5 and TRBJ2-3; a weak D match, TRBD2 (5 bases). V lost 1 base to trimming and J lost 5 bases, with 11 bases between them. Germline CDR1 and CDR2: SGHKS and YYEKEE (reference sequence). CDR3 length equals 14 residues. The CDR3, as DNA: TGTGCCAGCAGCTTGTACATTGCGGGAGATACGCAGTATTTT. Protein product: CASSLYIAGDTQYF.

This clonotype showed up many times. V and J are TRBV7-2 and TRBJ1-6; D remains ambiguous. Trimming cost V 2 bases and J 9 bases, with 5 bases left between them. Per germline, CDR1 SGHTA and CDR2 FQGNSA. The CDR3 has 12 amino acids. CDR3 nucleotides: TGTGCCAGCAGCTTATATCCTTCACCCCTCCACTTT. Amino acids: CASSLYPSPLHF.

Here the CDR3 DNA reads TGTGCCAGCAGCCATCTAACAGGGACTGAAGCTTTCTTT. Encoded protein: CASSHLTGTEAFF. V is TRBV5-4 and J is TRBJ1-1, with D perhaps matching TRBD1 (6 bases). Germline V gives CDR1 SGHNT, CDR2 YYREEE (reference sequence). The CDR3 covers 13 residues. V was shortened by 4 bases and J by 5 bases, with 12 bases between the two germline ends.

There are a few counts of this clonotype. The chain carries TRBV20-1 and TRBJ1-1; D is unclear. The V gene's germline CDR1 is DFQATT and CDR2 SNEGSKA (reference sequence). V lost 0 bases, J lost 0 bases, and 5 bases lay in between. The CDR3 has 13 amino acids. CDR3 sequence: CSARDPVNTEAFF. The CDR3 bases are TGCAGTGCTAGAGATCCGGTGAACACTGAAGCTTTCTTT.

On this clonotype: An end of the junction does not agree with germline; a read error may underlie this. The chain's CDR3 is CASSLGPAVYSEQFF. The CDR3 DNA sequence: TGTGCCAGCAGCTTAGGTCCAGCGGTATACAGTGAGCAGTTCTTC. The chain employs TRBV7-6 and TRBJ2-1, with D maybe TRBD2 (5 bases). The CDR3 totals 15 residues. Per germline, CDR1 SGHVS and CDR2 FNYEAQ.

J is TRBJ1-1 and V is TRBV27; possible D gene TRBD1, 5 bases. The CDR3 totals 15 residues. With 0 bases removed from V and 3 bases from J, the gap between germline ends came to 11 bases. Germline V gene data show CDR1 as MNHEY and CDR2 as SMNVEV (reference sequence). The chain's CDR3 is CASSLSGTGHTEAFF. CDR3 DNA sequence: TGTGCCAGCAGTTTATCGGGTACAGGACACACTGAAGCTTTCTTT.

This clonotype was seen repeatedly, ten times or more. The V call is TRBV29-1, the J call TRBJ1-1; D remains unclear. V was clipped by 5 bases and J by 5 bases, with 9 bases between them. CDR1 is SQVTM, CDR2 ANQGSEA, per germline. CDR3 length equals 11 residues. The CDR3, as DNA: TGCAGCGTTCGTCGGCGAACTGAAGCTTTCTTT. Translation gives CSVRRRTEAFF.

This rearrangement joins TRBV20-1 to TRBJ2-5; D possibly uses TRBD1 or TRBD2 (5 bases each). The CDR3 length is 14 residues. The V gene lost 6 bases and the J gene lost 5 bases, with 19 bases spanning the gap. The germline V gene encodes CDR1 DFQATT and CDR2 SNEGSKA (reference sequence). CDR3 region: CSAAGRLAPETQYF. CDR3 DNA: TGCAGTGCCGCAGGGCGCCTAGCACCGGAGACCCAGTACTTC.

V gene TRBV29-1 combines with J gene TRBJ2-1; D possibly uses TRBD1 or TRBD2 (5 bases each). Germline CDR1 is SQVTM and CDR2 is ANQGSEA. Trimming removed 2 bases from V and 0 bases from J, with 17 bases in between. The CDR3 sequence is 17 residues long. CDR3 sequence (DNA): TGCAGCGTTGAATCCCCAAGAGGGGTCCCCTCCTACAATGAGCAGTTCTTC. Translating gives CSVESPRGVPSYNEQFF.

This clonotype was detected a few times. The gene calls are TRBV5-4 and TRBJ2-6, with 9 positions matching TRBD1. CDR1 is SGHNT and CDR2 is YYREEE in the germline V gene (reference sequence). With V trimmed by 2 bases and J by 3 bases, 3 bases remained unmatched. The CDR3 runs to 16 residues. CDR3 DNA: TGTGCCAGCAGCTTAGGGACAGGGAATGGGGCCAACGTCCTGACTTTC. Amino acid sequence: CASSLGTGNGANVLTF.

This chain links TRBV7-9 with TRBJ2-3, with D unclear. CDR1 and CDR2 from the germline V gene are SEHNR and FQNEAQ (reference sequence). This CDR3 has 16 residues. Deletions cut 3 bases from V and 2 bases from J, with 15 bases between. The CDR3 nucleotides are TGTGCCAGCAGCTTTACGGGCGGTCTCACCACAGATACGCAGTATTTT. Its translation is CASSFTGGLTTDTQYF. The entire variable domain, with the rest obtained from reference TRBV7-9 and TRBJ2-3, is as follows: DTGVSQNPRHKITKRGQNVTFRCDPISEHNRLYWYRQTLGQGPEFLTYFQNEAQLEKSRLLSDRFSAERPKGSFSTLEIQRTEQGDSAMYLCASSFTGGLTTDTQYFGPGTRLTVL.

This rearrangement joins TRBV7-2 to TRBJ1-6; the D gene is possibly TRBD1 (6 bases). This CDR3 spans 16 amino acids. V was shortened by 5 bases and J by 7 bases, with 18 bases between the two germline ends. The V gene's germline CDR1 is SGHTA and CDR2 FQGNSA. This CDR3 is CASSVRPGAGNSPLHF. The CDR3 DNA sequence: TGTGCCAGCAGCGTACGACCGGGGGCTGGAAATTCACCCCTCCACTTT.

This rearrangement joins TRBV21-1 to TRBJ2-2; the DNA was not compared with TRBD1, the D call given in the table. TRBV21-1 is annotated as a pseudogene. The CDR3 has 17 residues. The CDR3 bases are TGTGCCAGCAGCAAAGCAGGCAGGGGCGATCGCACCGGGGAGCTGTTTTTT. Protein sequence: CASSKAGRGDRTGELFF.

This clonotype was detected a few times. The junction shows a germline mismatch at one end, possibly a read error. This rearrangement joins TRBV3-1 to TRBJ2-5; D call uncertain. The CDR3 consists of 15 residues. The germline V gene encodes CDR1 LGHDT and CDR2 YNNKEL (reference sequence). The CDR3 region has the DNA TGTGCCAGCTGCCACGCAGGATTGTACCAAGAGACCCAGTACTTC. It specifies CASCHAGLYQETQYF.

This clonotype has more than one count but fewer than ten. The chain uses TRBV20-1 and TRBJ2-3; D uncertain. The CDR3 contains 14 residues. Deletions cut 4 bases from V and 7 bases from J, with 18 bases between. CDR1 DFQATT and CDR2 SNEGSKA come from the germline V gene (reference sequence). The chain's CDR3 is CSAKAPDSPNTQYF. In DNA form, the CDR3 reads TGCAGTGCTAAAGCTCCGGATTCCCCGAATACGCAGTATTTT.

This clonotype was recorded a few times. The gene calls are TRBV7-6 and TRBJ2-7, with a possible D match to TRBD2 (6 bases). Germline CDR1 and CDR2: SGHVS and FNYEAQ. The V end lost 5 bases, the J end lost 7 bases, and 18 bases lay between the germline ends. This CDR3 region has 14 residues. The CDR3 DNA reads as TGTGCCAGCAGCGAGAGCGTTTGGGGGGAAGAGCAGTACTTC. Its translation is CASSESVWGEEQYF.

V is TRBV19 and J is TRBJ2-7; no clear D. Trimming left V 3 bases short and J 3 bases short, with 9 bases between. This CDR3 has 13 residues. Germline CDR1 and CDR2: LNHDA and SQIVND (reference sequence). The CDR3 nucleotides read TGTGCCAGTAGTATGTCGGGTCGCTACGAGCAGTACTTC. Protein sequence: CASSMSGRYEQYF. The entire variable domain, with the rest obtained from reference TRBV19 and TRBJ2-7, is as follows: DGGITQSPKYLFRKEGQNVTLSCEQNLNHDAMYWYRQDPGQGLRLIYYSQIVNDFQKGDIAEGYSVSREKKESFPLTVTSAQKNPTAFYLCASSMSGRYEQYFGPGTRLTVT.

This clonotype was found many times. This chain connects TRBV11-1 to TRBJ2-1, with TRBD2 matching 10 bases. Germline V gene data show CDR1 as SGHAT and CDR2 as FQDESV (reference sequence). The V and J ends lost 5 bases and 5 bases, in that order; junction bases with no gene match: 9. The CDR3 has 16 amino acids. The CDR3 is CASSPKLAGTDNEQFF. The DNA for the CDR3 is TGTGCCAGCAGCCCAAAACTAGCGGGGACGGACAATGAGCAGTTCTTC.

There are many counts of this clonotype. The chain links TRBV6-2 or TRBV6-3 to TRBJ2-7, with D possibly matching TRBD1 (6 bases). The CDR3 runs to 15 residues. CDR1 and CDR2 from the germline V gene are MNHEY and SVGEGT. V dropped 7 bases and J dropped 0 bases, with 16 bases sitting between them. CDR3 DNA: TGTGCCAGCACCCGAGCCGGGACACTCTCCTACGAGCAGTACTTC. Residues: CASTRAGTLSYEQYF.

To note about this clonotype: The germline gene is not matched at one end of the junction; a read error may be the cause. The genes are TRBV7-2 and TRBJ2-7; TRBD1 is a possible D gene (6 bases). CDR3 length: 15 amino acids. Germline V gene sequence: CDR1 SGHTA, CDR2 FQGNSA. Here the CDR3 reads CAISKNGGRGHEQYF. The DNA for the CDR3 is TGTGCCATCAGCAAAAATGGGGGCAGGGGACACGAGCAGTACTTC. The full variable domain, its missing parts supplied by reference TRBV7-2 and TRBJ2-7, is GAGVSQSPSNKVTEKGKDVELRCDPISGHTALYWYRQSLGQGLEFLIYFQGNSAPDKSGLPSDRFSAERTGGSVSTLTIQRTQQEDSAVYLCAISKNGGRGHEQYFGPGTRLTVT.

This clonotype was counted between two and nine times. The chain uses TRBV6-5 and TRBJ1-5; D unclear. The V gene's germline CDR1 is MNHEY and CDR2 SVGAGI. V was shortened by 5 bases and J by 0 bases, with 11 bases between the two germline ends. The CDR3 totals 15 residues. As DNA, the CDR3 is TGTGCCAGCAGTAACGGACGGAATAGCAATCAGCCCCAGCATTTT. It specifies CASSNGRNSNQPQHF.

The J gene is TRBJ2-1, the V gene TRBV11-1; D gene unclear. Trimming took 4 bases from V and 6 from J, leaving 10 bases between them. The germline CDR1 and CDR2 sequences are SGHAT and FQDESV (reference sequence). CDR3 size: 13 residues. CDR3 residues: CASSYTPPNEQFF. The DNA for the CDR3 is TGTGCCAGCAGCTACACACCGCCCAATGAGCAGTTCTTC.

This clonotype was found a few times. The chain joins TRBV5-1 to TRBJ2-3; tentative D call: TRBD1 (6 bases). CDR1 and CDR2 from the germline V gene are SGHRS and YFSETQ. The V end lost 7 bases, the J end lost 5 bases, and 23 bases lay between the germline ends. The length of the CDR3 is 16 residues. In DNA, the CDR3 is TGCGCCAGCTCGTTGGTTGGCGGACAGCAGGGAGATACGCAGTATTTT. Its translation is CASSLVGGQQGDTQYF.

The gene calls are TRBV7-9 and TRBJ2-7, with D unresolved. Germline assignment: CDR1 SEHNR and CDR2 FQNEAQ (reference sequence). V gave up 2 bases and J gave up 2 bases, with 10 bases separating them. The CDR3 runs 14 residues. DNA for the CDR3: TGTGCCAGCAGCTTAAGGGTGGGAACCTACGAGCAGTACTTC. Amino acid sequence: CASSLRVGTYEQYF.

This clonotype was seen a handful of times. V and J are TRBV5-1 and TRBJ2-2, with 8 nucleotides matching TRBD1. The CDR3 spans 15 residues. The junction had 6 bases not matched to a gene; V was cut back by 7 bases and J by 1 base. Germline loops: CDR1 SGHRS, CDR2 YFSETQ. The CDR3 region has the DNA TGCGCCAGCTACAGGGGGACAGTGAACACCGGGGAGCTGTTTTTT. Translated, it gives CASYRGTVNTGELFF.

Points on this clonotype: At one of its ends the junction is not consistent with the germline gene, which may arise from a read error. V and J are TRBV11-3 and TRBJ1-1; 8 bases line up with TRBD1. Germline V CDR1 and CDR2: SGHNT, YENEEA. CDR3 size: 13 residues. The CDR3 DNA sequence: TGTGCCAGCAGCCGGACAGGGACGTCTGAAGCCTTCTTT. It yields the protein CASSRTGTSEAFF. Full variable domain (remainder filled in from reference TRBV11-3 and TRBJ1-1): EAGVVQSPRYKIIEKKQPVAFWCNPISGHNTLYWYLQNLGQGPELLIRYENEEAVDDSQLPKDRFSAERLKGVDSTLKIQPAELGDSAVYLCASSRTGTSEAFFGQGTRLTVV.